This TCR beta chain appears in the sequencing data of a study of shared clonotypes between healthy human individuals. The table came from immunoSEQ multiplex PCR; TCRdb's copy has only in-frame clones and leaves some out. The sample yields 950,000 to 1,100,000 clones, approximately 78% seen once. General study points: Clonotype sharing levels among donors were expected to vary with sequencing depth. Estimated richness values were generally larger in naive subsets than in memory subsets.

A word on this clone: Antigen unknown.

The trim removed 0 bases at V and 0 bases at J, leaving 4 bases unmatched. Germline-derived CDR1 and CDR2 are SGHTA and FQGNSA. The CDR3 totals 17 residues. The study enrolled healthy HIV-negative adults without recent acute infections or vaccinations as donors. The source material was memory CD4+ T cells from PBMCs. Subset noted: CD45RA-negative fraction. The V call is TRBV7-2, the J call TRBJ2-1, with 8 bases matching TRBD1. The sequence was obtained from a man younger than 30 in good health. Some clones in this sample may be carry-over from other donors' samples. The CDR3 DNA reads as TGTGCCAGCAGCTTAGCGCTAGGGACAGGCTCCTACAATGAGCAGTTCTTC. This translates into CASSLALGTGSYNEQFF.